This TCR beta chain was obtained from a study of blood T cell repertoires in COVID-19. The length of the CDR3 is 16 residues. J was trimmed by 1 base and V by 6 bases; bases with no gene match: 7. CDR1 MNHEY and CDR2 SVGEGT come from the germline V gene. The sample holds one count of this clone. Repertoires were generated with immunoSEQ multiplex PCR, while TCRdb's copy carries only in-frame clones and drops some. The table shows 150,000 to 200,000 clones, with about 88% occurring only once. Sequencing was carried out using peripheral blood. The chain couples TRBV6-2 or TRBV6-3 to TRBJ2-2; TRBD1 agrees at 8 bases. The receptor comes from a man aged 45-65 years who had recovered from COVID-19. In DNA form, the CDR3 reads TGTGCCAGCAGCGCCTCCGGGACAGGGAACACCGGGGAGCTGTTTTTT. Amino acid sequence: CASSASGTGNTGELFF.